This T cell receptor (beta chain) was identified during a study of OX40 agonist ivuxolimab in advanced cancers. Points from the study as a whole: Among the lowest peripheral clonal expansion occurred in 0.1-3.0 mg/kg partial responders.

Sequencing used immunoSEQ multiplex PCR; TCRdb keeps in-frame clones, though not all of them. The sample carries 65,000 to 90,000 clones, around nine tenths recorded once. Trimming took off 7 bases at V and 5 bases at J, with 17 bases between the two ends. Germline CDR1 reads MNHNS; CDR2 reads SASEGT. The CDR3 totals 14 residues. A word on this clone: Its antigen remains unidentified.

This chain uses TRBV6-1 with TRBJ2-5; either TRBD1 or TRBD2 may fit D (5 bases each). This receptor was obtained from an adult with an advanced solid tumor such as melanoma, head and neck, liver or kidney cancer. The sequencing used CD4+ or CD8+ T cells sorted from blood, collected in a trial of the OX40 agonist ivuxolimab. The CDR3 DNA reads TGTGCCAGCAAACCGGGACCGCTGGGGGAGACCCAGTACTTC. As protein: CASKPGPLGETQYF.